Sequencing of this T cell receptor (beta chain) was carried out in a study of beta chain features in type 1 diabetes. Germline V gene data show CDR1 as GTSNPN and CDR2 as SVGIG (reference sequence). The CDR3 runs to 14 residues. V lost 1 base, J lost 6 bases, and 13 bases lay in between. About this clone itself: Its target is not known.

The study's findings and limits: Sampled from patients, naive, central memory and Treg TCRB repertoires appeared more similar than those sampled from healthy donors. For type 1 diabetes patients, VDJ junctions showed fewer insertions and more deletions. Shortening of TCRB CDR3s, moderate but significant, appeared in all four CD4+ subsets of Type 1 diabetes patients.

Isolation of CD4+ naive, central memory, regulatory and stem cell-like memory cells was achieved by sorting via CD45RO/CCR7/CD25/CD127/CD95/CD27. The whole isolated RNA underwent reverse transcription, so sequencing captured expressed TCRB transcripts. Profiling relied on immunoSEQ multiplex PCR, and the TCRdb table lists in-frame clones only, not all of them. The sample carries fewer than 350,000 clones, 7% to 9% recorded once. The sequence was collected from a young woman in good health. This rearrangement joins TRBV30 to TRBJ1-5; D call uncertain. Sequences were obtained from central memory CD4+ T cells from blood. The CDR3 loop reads CAWSGGNKGQPQHF. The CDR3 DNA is TGTGCCTGGAGTGGTGGTAACAAAGGTCAGCCCCAGCATTTT.